This T cell receptor beta chain was captured in a study of blood T cell repertoires in COVID-19 (dated by TCRdb to 2019 to 2021). Describing the broader study: Samples from collaborators originated in the United States, Italy and Spain and spanned both the acute and convalescent phases of COVID-19. Sample metadata almost always included a de-identified subject ID, COVID-19 status, age in years and sex. Where available, HLA class I and class II types were taken from metadata supplied by the sample provider and were not determined by assay-based typing. The prospective study material was composed of cDNA or gDNA derived from T cells, B-cell-depleted T cells, or PBMCs. Subjects who had been exposed to COVID-19, were actively infected with it, or had recovered from it provided the deeply sampled blood TCRbeta repertoires that made up the dataset. The repertoires were made available in a free public database intended to serve as a resource for research on the immune response to SARS-CoV-2. The samples were drawn from the first 160 participants of the ongoing ImmuneRACE study and from under 1,500 subjects provided by 6 global collaborators.

Beyond this particular receptor, the publication reports: The quantity of clinical and demographic metadata differed by source and by participant and was supplied without curation.

A word on this clone: What this receptor recognizes is not known. Per-base quality was not reported, and no clone a single base away is much larger than it.

Taken from the germline V gene, the CDR1 and CDR2 loops are MDHEN and SYDVKM. Including cysteine and phenylalanine, the CDR3 has 16 amino acids. Of the read, only the CDR3 DNA is kept; its 48 bases are in frame from base 1. Trimming takes 6 bases from V and 0 bases from J, and the germline ends sit 14 bases apart. One collaborating source in Seattle enrolled patients during active infection and followed them longitudinally through the course of disease. Collaborating institutions collected whole blood in K2EDTA tubes following their own protocols. For TCRbeta analysis, collaborators shipped samples in one of three forms: frozen whole blood, isolated PBMCs, or DNA extracted from either of those sample types. TCRbeta CDR3 regions were amplified from genomic DNA using the immunoSEQ Assay, a bias-controlled multiplex PCR. From the authors' description of their analysis: The number of nucleated cells in each sample was estimated by amplification of reference gene primers within the assay. To quantify the absolute abundance of each unique TCRbeta CDR3 rearrangement, sequence reads were collapsed and filtered. For each sample, productive Simpson clonality was calculated by taking the square root of Simpson's diversity index across productive rearrangements. TCRdb's version of the immuneACCESS table is confined to in-frame rearrangements and falls short of the full clone set. An unresolved V gene accounts for under half of the shortfall where checked; the remainder is of unknown origin. The DNA was the basis for D and trimming; V, J and clone size are from that table. In this sample the table shows roughly 250,000 clones, 84% of which occur a single time. 15% to 18% of the sample is taken by the ten largest.

The sequence derives from a person aged 70 to 85 with COVID-19, enrolled during active disease. The chain joins TRBV28 to TRBJ1-4; TRBD1 might be the D gene, on 6 matching bases. What was sequenced was peripheral blood. The CDR3 region has the sequence CASREQGITTNEKLFF. The DNA sequence reads TGTGCCAGCAGGGAACAGGGTATAACAACTAATGAAAAACTGTTTTTT.